This TCR beta chain originates from a study of PD-L1 blockade in urothelial cancer. As for the study in general: It was in the mid-2010s that patients started atezolizumab at 1,200 mg intravenously every 3 weeks. Patients previously received 0 to 3 chemotherapy regimens. T cells were recovered from blood samples at a median of roughly 130,000.

Germline CDR1 SGHRS, CDR2 YFSETQ. V lost 2 bases, J lost 5 bases, and 11 bases lay in between. The CDR3 has 14 amino acids. Time point described: pretreatment peripheral blood. Templates that were synthetic TCR analogs were spiked into each PCR. The repertoire was sequenced with immunoSEQ multiplex PCR; TCRdb's copy has only in-frame clones and lacks some. The sample yields tens of thousands of clones, around 85% seen once. The source of this sequence is a woman in her sixties or seventies with urothelial cancer. The sample here was PBMCs, taken around atezolizumab (anti-PD-L1) treatment. The chain links TRBV5-1 to TRBJ2-1; a possible D gene is TRBD1 (5 bases). The CDR3 region has the DNA TGCGCCAGCAGCTTAAGGGTACAGGACAATGAGCAGTTCTTC. Protein: CASSLRVQDNEQFF.